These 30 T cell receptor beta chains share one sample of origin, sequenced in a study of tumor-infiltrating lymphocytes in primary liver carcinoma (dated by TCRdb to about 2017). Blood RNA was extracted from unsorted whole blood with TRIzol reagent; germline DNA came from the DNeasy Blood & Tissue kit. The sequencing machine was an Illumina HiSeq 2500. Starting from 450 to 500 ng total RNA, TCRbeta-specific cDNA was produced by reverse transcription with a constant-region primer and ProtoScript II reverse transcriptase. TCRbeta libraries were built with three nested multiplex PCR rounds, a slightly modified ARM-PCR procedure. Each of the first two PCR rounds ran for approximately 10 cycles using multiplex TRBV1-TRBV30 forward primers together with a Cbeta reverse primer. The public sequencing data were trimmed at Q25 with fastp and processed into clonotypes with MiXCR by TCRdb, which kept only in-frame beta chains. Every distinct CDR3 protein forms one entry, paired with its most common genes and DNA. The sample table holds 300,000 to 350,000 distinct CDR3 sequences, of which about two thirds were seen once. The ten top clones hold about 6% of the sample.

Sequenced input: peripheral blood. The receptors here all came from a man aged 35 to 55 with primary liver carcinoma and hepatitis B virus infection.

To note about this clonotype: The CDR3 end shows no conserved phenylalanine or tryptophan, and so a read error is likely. CDR3 sequence reads: CASSVQTSGSLGEQFL. The CDR3, as DNA: TGTGCCAGCAGCGTACAAACTAGCGGGAGCCTTGGAGAGCAGTTCCTC. This sequence joins TRBV11-2 and TRBJ2-1; 11 bases are a match to TRBD2. The CDR3 extends over 16 amino acids. CDR1 is SGHAT and CDR2 is FQNNGV in the germline V gene. V trimming: 5 bases; J trimming: 10 bases; junction bases outside the gene matches: 13.

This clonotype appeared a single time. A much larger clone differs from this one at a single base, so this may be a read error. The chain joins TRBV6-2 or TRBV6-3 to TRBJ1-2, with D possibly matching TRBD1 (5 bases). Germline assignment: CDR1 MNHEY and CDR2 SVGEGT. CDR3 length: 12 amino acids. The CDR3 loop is CAGRQSTGGYTF. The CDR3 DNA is TGTGCCGGCAGACAGTCGACCGGTGGCTACACCTTC.

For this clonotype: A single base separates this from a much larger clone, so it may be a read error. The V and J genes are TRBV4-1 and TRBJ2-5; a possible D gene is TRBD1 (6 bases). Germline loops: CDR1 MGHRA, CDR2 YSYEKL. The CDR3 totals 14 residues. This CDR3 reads CTSSQIGGEETQYF. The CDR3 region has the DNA TGCACCAGCAGCCAGATAGGGGGAGAGGAGACCCAGTACTTC.

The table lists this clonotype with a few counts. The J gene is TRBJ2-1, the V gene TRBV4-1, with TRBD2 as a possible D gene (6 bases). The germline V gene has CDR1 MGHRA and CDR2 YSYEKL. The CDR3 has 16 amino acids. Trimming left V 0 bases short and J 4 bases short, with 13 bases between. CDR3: CASSQERLAIYNEQFF. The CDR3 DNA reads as TGCGCCAGCAGCCAAGAGAGGCTAGCGATATACAATGAGCAGTTCTTC.

CDR3 nucleotide sequence: TGTGCCAGCAGAGGAGGCTCGATGGGACAGGGTAGATCCTACGAGCAGTACTTC. It translates to CASRGGSMGQGRSYEQYF. The V and J genes are TRBV21-1 and TRBJ2-7; no check of the table's D call, TRBD1, against the DNA was made. TRBV21-1 counts as a pseudogene. CDR3 length: 18 residues.

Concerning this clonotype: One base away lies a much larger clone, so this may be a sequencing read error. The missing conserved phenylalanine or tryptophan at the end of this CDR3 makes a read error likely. The CDR3 bases are TGTGCCAGCAGTTCCTATCAGGGACAGCCGCGCACTGAAGCTTTCTCT. Translation gives CASSSYQGQPRTEAFS. The chain is built from TRBV12-3 or TRBV12-4 and TRBJ1-1, with 7 bases that match TRBD1. This CDR3 has 16 amino acids. J gave up 4 bases and V 4 bases, and 12 bases lay outside the gene matches.

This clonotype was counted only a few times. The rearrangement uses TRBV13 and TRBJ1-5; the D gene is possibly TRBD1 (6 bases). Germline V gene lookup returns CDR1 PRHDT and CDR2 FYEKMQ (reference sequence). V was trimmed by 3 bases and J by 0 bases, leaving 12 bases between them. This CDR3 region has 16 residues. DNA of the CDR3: TGTGCCAGCAGCTTGGGGGGCAAATATAGCAATCAGCCCCAGCATTTT. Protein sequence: CASSLGGKYSNQPQHF. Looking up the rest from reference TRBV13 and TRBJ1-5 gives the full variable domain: AAGVIQSPRHLIKEKRETATLKCYPIPRHDTVYWYQQGPGQDPQFLISFYEKMQSDKGSIPDRFSAQQFSDYHSELNMSSLELGDSALYFCASSLGGKYSNQPQHFGDGTRLSIL.

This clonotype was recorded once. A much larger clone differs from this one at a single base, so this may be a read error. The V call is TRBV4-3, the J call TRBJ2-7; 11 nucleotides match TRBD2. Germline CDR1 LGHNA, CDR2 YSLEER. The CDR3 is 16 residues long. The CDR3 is CVSSHVLAGGSYEQYF. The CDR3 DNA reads TGCGTCAGCAGCCATGTGCTAGCGGGAGGCTCCTACGAGCAGTACTTC.

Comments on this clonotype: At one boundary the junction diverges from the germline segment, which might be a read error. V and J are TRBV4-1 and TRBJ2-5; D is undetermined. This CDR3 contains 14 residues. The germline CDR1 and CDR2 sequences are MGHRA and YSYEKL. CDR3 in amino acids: CASSLTSFQEAQYF. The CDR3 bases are TGCGCCAGCAGCCTCACGTCGTTTCAAGAGGCCCAGTACTTC.

The CDR3 region has the DNA TGTGCCTGGAGTGCGACAGGCCATGGCTACACCTTC. Its translation is CAWSATGHGYTF. J is TRBJ1-2 and V is TRBV30, with a possible D match to TRBD1 (6 bases). CDR3 length equals 12 residues. The germline gives CDR1 GTSNPN, CDR2 SVGIG (reference sequence). V was clipped by 1 base and J by 6 bases, with 9 bases between them.

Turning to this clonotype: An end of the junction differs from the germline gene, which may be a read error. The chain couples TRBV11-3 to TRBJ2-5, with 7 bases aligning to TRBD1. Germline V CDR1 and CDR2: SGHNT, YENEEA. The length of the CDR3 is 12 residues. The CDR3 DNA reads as TGTGCCGGCAGCTTAGACAGGGTTACCCAGTACTTC. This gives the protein CAGSLDRVTQYF.

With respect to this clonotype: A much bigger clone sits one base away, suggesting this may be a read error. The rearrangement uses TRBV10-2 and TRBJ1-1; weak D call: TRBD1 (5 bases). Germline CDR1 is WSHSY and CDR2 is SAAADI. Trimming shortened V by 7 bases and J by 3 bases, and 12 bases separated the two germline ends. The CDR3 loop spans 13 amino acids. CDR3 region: CASNGADYTEAFF. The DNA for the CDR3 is TGCGCCAGCAATGGGGCGGACTACACTGAAGCTTTCTTT.

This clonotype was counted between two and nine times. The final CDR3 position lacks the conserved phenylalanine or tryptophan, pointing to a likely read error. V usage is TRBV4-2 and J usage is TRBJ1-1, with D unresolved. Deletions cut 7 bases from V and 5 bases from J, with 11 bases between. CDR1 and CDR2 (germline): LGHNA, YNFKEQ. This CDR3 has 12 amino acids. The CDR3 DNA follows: TGTGCCAGCAACAAGGGTGGGACTGAAGCTTTCTCT. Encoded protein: CASNKGGTEAFS.

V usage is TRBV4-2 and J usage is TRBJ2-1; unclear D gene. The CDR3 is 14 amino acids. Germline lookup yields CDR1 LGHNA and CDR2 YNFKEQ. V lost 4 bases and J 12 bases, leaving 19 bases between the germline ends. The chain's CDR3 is CASSLGQSDDVQFF. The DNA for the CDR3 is TGTGCCAGCAGCCTAGGGCAGAGCGACGATGTGCAGTTCTTC.

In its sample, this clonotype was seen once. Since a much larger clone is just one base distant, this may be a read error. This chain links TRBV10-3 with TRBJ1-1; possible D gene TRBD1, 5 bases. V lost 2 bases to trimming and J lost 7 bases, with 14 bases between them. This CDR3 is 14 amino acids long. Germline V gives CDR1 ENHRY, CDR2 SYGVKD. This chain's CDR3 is CAISEEGLDIEAFF. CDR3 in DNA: TGTGCCATCAGTGAGGAGGGTTTGGACATTGAAGCTTTCTTT.

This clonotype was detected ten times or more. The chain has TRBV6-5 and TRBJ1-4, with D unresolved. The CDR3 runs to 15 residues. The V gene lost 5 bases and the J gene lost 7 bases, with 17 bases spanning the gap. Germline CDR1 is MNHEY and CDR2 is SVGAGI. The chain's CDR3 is CASSPGGRPGEKLFF. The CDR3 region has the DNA TGTGCCAGCAGTCCTGGAGGCCGGCCGGGTGAAAAACTGTTTTTT.

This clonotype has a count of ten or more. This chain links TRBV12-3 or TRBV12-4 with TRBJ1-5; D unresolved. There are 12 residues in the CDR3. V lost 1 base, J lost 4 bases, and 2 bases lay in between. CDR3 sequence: CASSLGNQPQHF. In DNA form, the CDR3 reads TGTGCCAGCAGTTTAGGGAATCAGCCCCAGCATTTT.

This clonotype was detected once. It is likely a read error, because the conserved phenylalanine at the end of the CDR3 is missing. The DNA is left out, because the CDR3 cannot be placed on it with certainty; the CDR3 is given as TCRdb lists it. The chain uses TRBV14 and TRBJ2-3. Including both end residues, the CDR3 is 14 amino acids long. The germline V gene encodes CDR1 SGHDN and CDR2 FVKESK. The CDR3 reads CASSQDHWGNTQYS.

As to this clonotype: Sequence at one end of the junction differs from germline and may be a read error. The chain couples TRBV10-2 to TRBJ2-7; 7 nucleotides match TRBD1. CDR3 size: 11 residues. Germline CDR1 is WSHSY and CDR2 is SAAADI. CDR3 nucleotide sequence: TGCGCCACCGGACAGGTCGACGAGCAGCATTTC. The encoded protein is CATGQVDEQHF.

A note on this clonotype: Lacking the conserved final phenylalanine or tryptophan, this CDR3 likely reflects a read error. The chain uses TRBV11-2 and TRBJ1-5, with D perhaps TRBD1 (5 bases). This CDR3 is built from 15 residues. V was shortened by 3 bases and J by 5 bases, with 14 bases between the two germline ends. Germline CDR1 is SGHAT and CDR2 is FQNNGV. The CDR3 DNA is TGTGCCAGCAGCTTTGGAGGGGCGGGGGATCAGCCCCAGCATTCT. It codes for CASSFGGAGDQPQHS.

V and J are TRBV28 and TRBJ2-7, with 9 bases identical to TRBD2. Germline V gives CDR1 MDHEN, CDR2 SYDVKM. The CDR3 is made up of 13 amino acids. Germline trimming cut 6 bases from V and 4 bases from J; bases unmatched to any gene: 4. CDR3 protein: CASRSSGKYEQYF. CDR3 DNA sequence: TGTGCCAGCAGGTCTAGCGGGAAATACGAGCAGTACTTC.

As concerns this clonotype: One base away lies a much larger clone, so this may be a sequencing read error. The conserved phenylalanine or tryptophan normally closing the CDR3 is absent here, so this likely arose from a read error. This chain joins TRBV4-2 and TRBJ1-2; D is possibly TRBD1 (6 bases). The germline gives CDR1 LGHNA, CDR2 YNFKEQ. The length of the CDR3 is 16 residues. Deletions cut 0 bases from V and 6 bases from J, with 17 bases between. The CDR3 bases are TGTGCCAGCAGCCAAGATGGTCCTACGGGGGGCAATGGCTACACCATC. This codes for CASSQDGPTGGNGYTI.

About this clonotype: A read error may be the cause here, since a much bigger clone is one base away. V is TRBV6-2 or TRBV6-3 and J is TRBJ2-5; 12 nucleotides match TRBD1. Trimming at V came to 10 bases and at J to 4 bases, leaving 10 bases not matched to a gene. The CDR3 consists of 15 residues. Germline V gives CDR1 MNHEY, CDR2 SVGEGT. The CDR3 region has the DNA TGTGCCAACAGCCCCGGGACAGGGGGCGCAGAGACCCAGTACTTC. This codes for CANSPGTGGAETQYF.

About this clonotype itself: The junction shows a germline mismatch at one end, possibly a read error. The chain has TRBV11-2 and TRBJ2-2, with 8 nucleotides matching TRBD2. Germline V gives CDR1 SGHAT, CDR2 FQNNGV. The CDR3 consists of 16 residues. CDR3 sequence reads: CASGLRAGVDTGELLF. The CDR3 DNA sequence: TGTGCCAGCGGCCTCCGAGCGGGAGTGGACACCGGGGAGCTACTTTTT.

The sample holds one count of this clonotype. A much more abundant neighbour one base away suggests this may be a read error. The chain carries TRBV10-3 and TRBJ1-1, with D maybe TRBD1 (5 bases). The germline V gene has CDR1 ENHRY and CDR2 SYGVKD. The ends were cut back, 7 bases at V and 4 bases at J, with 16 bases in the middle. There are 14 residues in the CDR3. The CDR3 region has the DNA TGTGCCATCACCCTGGGACCAGGCTTCACTGAAGCTTTCTTT. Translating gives CAITLGPGFTEAFF.

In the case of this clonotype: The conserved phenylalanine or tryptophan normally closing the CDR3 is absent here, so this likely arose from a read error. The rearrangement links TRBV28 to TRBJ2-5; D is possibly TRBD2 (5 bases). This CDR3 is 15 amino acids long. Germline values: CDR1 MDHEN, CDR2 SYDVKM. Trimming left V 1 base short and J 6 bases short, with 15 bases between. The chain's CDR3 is CASSLYEEGEKTQYS. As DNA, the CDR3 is TGTGCCAGCAGTTTATACGAAGAGGGCGAGAAGACCCAGTACTCC.

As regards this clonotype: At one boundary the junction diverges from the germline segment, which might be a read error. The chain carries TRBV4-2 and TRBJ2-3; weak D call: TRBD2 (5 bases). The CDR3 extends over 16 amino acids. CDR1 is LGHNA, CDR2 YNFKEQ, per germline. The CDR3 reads CANSQSRGGGTDTQYF. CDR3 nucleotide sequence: TGTGCCAACAGCCAATCAAGAGGAGGAGGCACAGATACGCAGTATTTT.

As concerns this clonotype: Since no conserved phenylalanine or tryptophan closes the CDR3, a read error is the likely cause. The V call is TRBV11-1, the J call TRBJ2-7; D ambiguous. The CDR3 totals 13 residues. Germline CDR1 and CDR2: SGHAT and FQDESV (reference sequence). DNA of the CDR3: TGTACCAGCAGCTTGGGCAAGTTCTACGAGCAGTACCTC. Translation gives CTSSLGKFYEQYL.

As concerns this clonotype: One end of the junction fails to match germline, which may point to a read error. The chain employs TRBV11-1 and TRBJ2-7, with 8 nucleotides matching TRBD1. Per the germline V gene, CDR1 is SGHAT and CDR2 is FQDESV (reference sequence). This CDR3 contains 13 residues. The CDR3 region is CASSMDRDGEKYF. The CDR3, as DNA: TGTGCCAGCAGCATGGACAGGGATGGCGAGAAGTACTTC.

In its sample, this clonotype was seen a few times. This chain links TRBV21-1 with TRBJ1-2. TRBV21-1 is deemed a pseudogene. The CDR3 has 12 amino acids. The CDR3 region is CASSKSGDGYTF. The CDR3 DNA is TGTGCCAGCAGCAAATCCGGAGATGGCTACACCTTC.